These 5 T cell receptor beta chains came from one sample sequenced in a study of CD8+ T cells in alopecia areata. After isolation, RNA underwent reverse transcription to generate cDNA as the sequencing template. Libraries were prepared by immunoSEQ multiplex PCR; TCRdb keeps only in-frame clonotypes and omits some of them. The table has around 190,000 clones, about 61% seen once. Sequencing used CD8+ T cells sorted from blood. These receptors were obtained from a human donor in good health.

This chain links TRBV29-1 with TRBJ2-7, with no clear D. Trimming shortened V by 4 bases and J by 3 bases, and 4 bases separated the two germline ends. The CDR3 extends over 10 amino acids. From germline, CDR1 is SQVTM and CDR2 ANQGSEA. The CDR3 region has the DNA TGCAGCGTTGTTAGCTACGAGCAGTACTTC. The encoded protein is CSVVSYEQYF.

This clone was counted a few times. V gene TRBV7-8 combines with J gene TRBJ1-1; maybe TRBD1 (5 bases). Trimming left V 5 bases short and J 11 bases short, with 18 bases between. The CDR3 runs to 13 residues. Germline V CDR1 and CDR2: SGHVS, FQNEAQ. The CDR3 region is CASSHIQGNGAFF. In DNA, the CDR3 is TGTGCCAGCAGCCACATCCAGGGAAATGGGGCTTTCTTT.

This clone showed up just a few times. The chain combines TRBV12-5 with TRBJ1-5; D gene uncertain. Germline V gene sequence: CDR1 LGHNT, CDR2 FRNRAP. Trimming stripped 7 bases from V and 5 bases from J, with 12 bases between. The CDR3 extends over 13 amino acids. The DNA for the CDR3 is TGTGCTAGTGAAGGGCCTGGTTATCAGCCCCAGCATTTT. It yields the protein CASEGPGYQPQHF.

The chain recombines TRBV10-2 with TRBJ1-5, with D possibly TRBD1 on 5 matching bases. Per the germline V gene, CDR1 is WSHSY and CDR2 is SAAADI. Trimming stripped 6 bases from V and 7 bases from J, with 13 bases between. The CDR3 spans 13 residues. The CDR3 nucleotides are TGCGCCAGCAGCGCAGGGAGGGGACAGCCCCAGCATTTT. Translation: CASSAGRGQPQHF.

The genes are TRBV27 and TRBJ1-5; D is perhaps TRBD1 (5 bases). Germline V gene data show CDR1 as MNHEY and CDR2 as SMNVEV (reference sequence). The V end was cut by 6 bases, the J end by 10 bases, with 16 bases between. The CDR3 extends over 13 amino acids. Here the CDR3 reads CASSLRGGEPQHF. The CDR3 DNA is TGTGCCAGCAGCTTAAGGGGTGGTGAACCCCAGCATTTT.